A selection of T cell receptor beta chains follows, all from one sample in a study of blood T cell repertoires in COVID-19. Sequenced by immunoSEQ multiplex PCR; TCRdb stores in-frame clones only, minus some. The data hold over 50,000 clones, with 90% observed a single time. The sequenced sample was peripheral blood. These receptors came from a human donor with active COVID-19. The donor label of this sample is uncertain. Both conserved end residues are part of each CDR3. The order of the fields is J gene, V gene, CDR3 protein.

>TRBJ2-1|TRBV28
CASRSSGGDYNEQFF
>TRBJ2-1|TRBV7-9
CASTLRDRGTEQFF
>TRBJ2-1|TRBV5-1
CASRDSINNEQFF
>TRBJ1-5|TRBV30
CAWGTGINQPQHF
>TRBJ2-3|TRBV9
CASSVVGAGTDTQYF
>TRBJ2-7|TRBV18
CASSPGMSSYEQYF
>TRBJ2-7|TRBV6-5
CASRVRGNNEQYF
>TRBJ2-5|TRBV7-8
CASSLGAGTGHQETQYF
>TRBJ2-3|TRBV24-1
CATSDSTTGARQDTQYF
>TRBJ2-3|TRBV2
CASFLGHGLDTQYF
>TRBJ1-1|TRBV28
CASSLDRVNTEAFF
>TRBJ2-2|TRBV7-6
CASSLFWQGDTGELFF
>TRBJ1-2|TRBV5-1
CASSRQSGQRNYGYTF
>TRBJ1-5|TRBV27
CAGSADGRQPQHF
>TRBJ2-7|TRBV10-3
CAISATPGEQYF
>TRBJ2-7|TRBV5-1
CASTLTTSGYEQYF
>TRBJ2-1|TRBV29-1
CSVEESSGRVSYNEQFF
>TRBJ2-6|TRBV19
CASSPGTISGANVLTF
>TRBJ2-5|TRBV9
CASSVDSGRSQETQYF
>TRBJ1-5|TRBV5-1
CASSPLGQGNGQPQHF
>TRBJ2-7|TRBV28
CASSLSGTGGSEQYF
>TRBJ2-3|TRBV28
CASTWQMTGRDTQYF
>TRBJ2-3|TRBV6-4
CASSDSAGGVTDTQYF
>TRBJ2-7|TRBV18
CASSPSNYEQYF
>TRBJ2-1|TRBV7-2
CASSLSGYPNNEQFF
>TRBJ2-5|TRBV29-1
CSVQGSGSETQYF
>TRBJ1-6|TRBV18
CASSPRATESSYNSPLHF
>TRBJ2-3|TRBV28
CASSFSRLGTDTQYF
>TRBJ2-7|TRBV7-2
CASSEGLAGDPNYEQYF
>TRBJ2-6|TRBV5-1
CASRGGSGANVLTF
>TRBJ2-2|TRBV11-3
CASSLDLTGELFF
>TRBJ2-1|TRBV5-6
CASSLGSSYNEQFF
>TRBJ2-7|TRBV28
CASSSPPQDRGDHEQYF
>TRBJ2-4|TRBV10-3
CAISEGLDIQYF
>TRBJ2-1|TRBV28
CASKTGDSSYNEQFF
>TRBJ2-3|TRBV3-1/TRBV3-2
CASSHLKAGEPQYF
>TRBJ1-1|TRBV27
CASSLTGGWEAFF
>TRBJ1-2|TRBV15
CATSRDRGSLNYGYTF
>TRBJ2-7|TRBV5-5
CATGQGADYEQYF
>TRBJ2-1|TRBV7-9
CASSFNERPSSYNEQFF
>TRBJ2-4|TRBV24-1
CATSDFPTGPAAKNIQYF
>TRBJ1-2|TRBV3-1/TRBV3-2
CASSPRQSNYGYTF
>TRBJ1-4|TRBV7-6
CASSSPQGANQKLFF
>TRBJ2-1|TRBV7-2
CASSPDRGSYNEQFF
>TRBJ1-2|TRBV2
CASRDRYYGYTF
>TRBJ2-1|TRBV5-5
CASSVGVKGQPLSGQFF
>TRBJ1-2|TRBV5-1
CASSLAPGVVGYGYTF
>TRBJ1-4|TRBV7-9
CASSLVGALDYEKLFF
>TRBJ1-2|TRBV6-5
CASSYTPDRPNYGYTF
>TRBJ1-1|TRBV7-9
CASSGQGAKAFF
>TRBJ2-1|TRBV24-1
CATSDPGQGAGEQFF
>TRBJ2-3|TRBV6-5
CASSRTGDFTDTQYF
>TRBJ2-3|TRBV7-3
CASSSPASGPDTQYF
>TRBJ1-5|TRBV19
CASRGQGMGLQPQHF
>TRBJ2-5|TRBV5-1
CASSSGTGGQETQYF
>TRBJ2-7|TRBV14
CASSQYRGVYEQYF
>TRBJ1-1|TRBV5-6
CASSSPGVQAFF
>TRBJ2-5|TRBV20-1
CSARGLEGQYF